One and the same sample provided the 9 T cell receptor beta chains below, sequenced in a study of breast tumors, draining lymph nodes, adjacent tissues (dated by TCRdb to about 2016). The library was generated by multiplex PCR. Sequencing was carried out with an Illumina HiSeq 2000. The public sequencing data were trimmed at Q25 with fastp and processed into clonotypes with MiXCR by TCRdb, which kept only in-frame beta chains. For every CDR3 protein sequence, its rows merge into one entry that carries the most common genes and DNA. The sample contains approximately 60,000 distinct CDR3 sequences, roughly 50% of them found a single time. In total, the top ten clones hold around 20% of the sample. Sequencing was performed on breast tumor tissue. The receptors originated from a female donor with breast cancer. Some clones in this sample may be carry-over from other donors' samples.

This clonotype appeared many times. The chain recombines TRBV29-1 with TRBJ2-3, with unresolved D. The ends were cut back, 5 bases at V and 3 bases at J, with 21 bases in the middle. The CDR3 is 16 amino acids. Germline CDR1 is SQVTM and CDR2 is ANQGSEA. The DNA of the CDR3 is TGCAGCGTTAGGCCCTACTTATCAGCGAAAACAGATACGCAGTATTTT. Translating it yields CSVRPYLSAKTDTQYF.

The chain is built from TRBV7-9 and TRBJ2-3, with TRBD1 identical over 8 bases. V lost 5 bases, J lost 3 bases, and 4 bases stayed unmatched. The CDR3 is 14 amino acids. CDR1 and CDR2 from the germline V gene are SEHNR and FQNEAQ (reference sequence). The CDR3 region has the DNA TGTGCCAGCAGCCGAGGACAGGGAACAGATACGCAGTATTTT. Translated: CASSRGQGTDTQYF. Combining the CDR3 with reference TRBV7-9 and TRBJ2-3 gives the whole variable domain DTGVSQNPRHKITKRGQNVTFRCDPISEHNRLYWYRQTLGQGPEFLTYFQNEAQLEKSRLLSDRFSAERPKGSFSTLEIQRTEQGDSAMYLCASSRGQGTDTQYFGPGTRLTVL.

This clonotype was seen a few times. The chain links TRBV24-1 to TRBJ2-2; D is perhaps TRBD2 (5 bases). The V and J ends lost 7 bases and 5 bases respectively, with 13 bases between them. The CDR3 is 14 amino acids. The germline CDR1 and CDR2 sequences are KGHDR and SFDVKD. The CDR3 reads CATRGGRGTGELFF. In DNA, the CDR3 is TGTGCCACCAGGGGTGGGAGAGGGACCGGGGAGCTGTTTTTT.

Details on this clonotype: Just one base apart from a much larger clone, this may be a read error. The chain joins TRBV12-3 or TRBV12-4 to TRBJ2-3, with D tentatively TRBD1 (5 bases). This CDR3 spans 13 amino acids. The CDR3 DNA sequence: TGTGCCAGCAGTTTACAGGGCACAGGTACGCAGTGTTTT. It codes for CASSLQGTGTQCF.

This clonotype was detected once. The chain has TRBV5-1 and TRBJ2-2; 7 bases agree with TRBD1. CDR3 length equals 15 residues. Germline CDR1 and CDR2: SGHRS and YFSETQ. After removal of 4 bases from V and 2 bases from J, the junction contained 5 bases not matched to a gene. The CDR3 spells CASSRDSANTGELFF. The CDR3 DNA is TGCGCCAGCAGCCGGGACAGCGCTAACACCGGGGAGCTGTTTTTT.

The chain uses TRBV2 and TRBJ1-5; D unclear. The CDR3 loop spans 13 amino acids. Trimming removed 3 bases at V and 3 bases at J, with 6 bases between. Germline V gene data show CDR1 as SNHLY and CDR2 as FYNNEI. The CDR3 nucleotides read TGTGCCAGCAGTGACAGCTTCAATCAGCCCCAGCATTTT. Amino acids: CASSDSFNQPQHF. Full variable domain (remainder filled in from reference TRBV2 and TRBJ1-5): EPEVTQTPSHQVTQMGQEVILRCVPISNHLYFYWYRQILGQKVEFLVSFYNNEISEKSEIFDDQFSVERPDGSNFTLKIRSTKLEDSAMYFCASSDSFNQPQHFGDGTRLSIL.

The rearrangement uses TRBV27 and TRBJ2-7; TRBD1 matches at 7 bases. V trimming: 8 bases; J trimming: 3 bases; junction bases outside the gene matches: 10. The CDR3 is 14 amino acids. Germline V gene lookup returns CDR1 MNHEY and CDR2 SMNVEV (reference sequence). The DNA for the CDR3 is TGTGCCAGCGGATATAGACAGGGATACTACGAGCAGTACTTC. It encodes CASGYRQGYYEQYF.

The CDR3 DNA reads as TGCAGCGTTGACCCTTACTACTTAGGGGAGGATGAGCAGTTCTTC. Protein: CSVDPYYLGEDEQFF. V is TRBV29-1 and J is TRBJ2-1; a possible D gene is TRBD2 (6 bases). This CDR3 region has 15 residues. Looked up from germline, CDR1 is SQVTM and CDR2 is ANQGSEA. Trimming shortened V by 3 bases and J by 8 bases, and 20 bases separated the two germline ends.

This clonotype has at least ten counts. This chain connects TRBV24-1 to TRBJ2-2, with no clear D. This CDR3 is 9 amino acids long. The germline gives CDR1 KGHDR, CDR2 SFDVKD. CDR3 coding DNA: TGTGCGAACACCGGGGAGCTGTTTTTT. Its translation is CANTGELFF.